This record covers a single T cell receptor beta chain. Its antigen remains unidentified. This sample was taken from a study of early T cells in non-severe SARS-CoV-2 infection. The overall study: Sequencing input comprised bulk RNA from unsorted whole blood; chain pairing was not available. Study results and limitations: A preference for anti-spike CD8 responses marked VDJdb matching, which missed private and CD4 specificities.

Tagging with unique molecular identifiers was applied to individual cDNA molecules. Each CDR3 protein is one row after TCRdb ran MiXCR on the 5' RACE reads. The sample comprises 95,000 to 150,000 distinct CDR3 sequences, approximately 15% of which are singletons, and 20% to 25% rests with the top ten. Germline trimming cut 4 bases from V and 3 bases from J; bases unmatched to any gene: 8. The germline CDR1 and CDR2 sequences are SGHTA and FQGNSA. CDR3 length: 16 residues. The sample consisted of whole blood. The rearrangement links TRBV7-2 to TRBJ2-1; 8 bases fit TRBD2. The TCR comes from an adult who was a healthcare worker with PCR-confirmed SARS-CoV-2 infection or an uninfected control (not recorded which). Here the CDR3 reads CASSSTRSGGYNEQFF. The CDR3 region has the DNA TGTGCCAGCAGCTCCACCCGAAGCGGGGGCTACAATGAGCAGTTCTTC.